Shown below are 11 T cell receptor beta chains from a single sample sequenced in a study of T cell repertoires in cytomegalovirus infection. One entry per CDR3 protein, called by TCRdb with MiXCR from the reads. The table has hundreds of thousands of distinct CDR3 sequences, approximately 24% seen once; the top ten hold roughly 8%. Specimen: CD8+ T cells from PBMCs. These TCRs come from a human donor in good health (CMV status not recorded). Some clones in this sample may be carry-over from other donors' samples.

J is TRBJ1-1 and V is TRBV29-1, with 8 bases aligning to TRBD1. Per the germline V gene, CDR1 is SQVTM and CDR2 is ANQGSEA. Trimming cost V 1 base and J 1 base; bases outside gene matches: 5. The CDR3 consists of 15 residues. The CDR3 loop is CSVEGTGRGNTEAFF. The CDR3 DNA is TGCAGCGTTGAAGGGACAGGGAGGGGGAACACTGAAGCTTTCTTT.

J is TRBJ2-5 and V is TRBV29-1; no firm D call. The CDR3 is made up of 15 amino acids. V lost 3 bases to trimming and J lost 5 bases, with 19 bases between them. Germline V gene data show CDR1 as SQVTM and CDR2 as ANQGSEA. CDR3 nucleotide sequence: TGCAGCGTTGAGTGGAAAACAGTTGGTCCGGAGACCCAGTACTTC. Encoded protein: CSVEWKTVGPETQYF.

J is TRBJ1-2 and V is TRBV14; D unresolved. Trimming left V 1 base short and J 3 bases short, with 12 bases between. The CDR3 consists of 15 residues. Germline-derived CDR1 and CDR2 are SGHDN and FVKESK. In DNA form, the CDR3 reads TGTGCCAGCAGCCAAGTGTACCGAGCGTACTATGGCTACACCTTC. It specifies CASSQVYRAYYGYTF.

The chain carries TRBV19 and TRBJ1-1; 8 bases align to TRBD1. Germline assignment: CDR1 LNHDA and CDR2 SQIVND (reference sequence). The CDR3 has 12 amino acids. The V segment lost 7 bases and the J segment 4 bases; nucleotides outside the gene matches: 2. In DNA, the CDR3 is TGTGCCAGTACAGGGGGCATCACTGAAGCTTTCTTT. This translates into CASTGGITEAFF.

V and J are TRBV4-2 and TRBJ2-4; 8 bases are a match to TRBD2. V shed 4 bases, J shed 0 bases, and the junction held 11 bases outside the gene matches. Germline V gives CDR1 LGHNA, CDR2 YNFKEQ. The CDR3 consists of 18 residues. CDR3 loop: CASSRDKRGPVAKNIQYF. The CDR3 nucleotides read TGTGCCAGCAGCCGTGACAAGCGGGGGCCGGTAGCCAAAAACATTCAGTACTTC.

The rearrangement joins TRBV6-6 to TRBJ2-7, with 10 bases aligning to TRBD1. The V gene end was trimmed by 7 bases and the J gene end by 2 bases; junction bases not matched to a gene: 5. This CDR3 is built from 14 residues. The germline V gene encodes CDR1 MNHNY and CDR2 SVGAGI (reference sequence). The CDR3 loop reads CASIRDRGTYEQYV. CDR3 nucleotide sequence: TGTGCCAGCATCCGGGACAGGGGTACCTACGAGCAGTACGTC.

This clonotype was detected a few times. The rearrangement links TRBV29-1 to TRBJ2-5, with TRBD2 matching 12 bases. Germline trimming cut 0 bases from V and 4 bases from J; bases unmatched to any gene: 9. The CDR3 covers 17 residues. From germline, CDR1 is SQVTM and CDR2 ANQGSEA. Here the CDR3 DNA reads TGCAGCGTTGAAGACGGGACTAGCGGGCCTAGGGGAGAGACCCAGTACTTC. Residues: CSVEDGTSGPRGETQYF. Variable domain in full (rest from reference TRBV29-1 and TRBJ2-5): SAVISQKPSRDICQRGTSLTIQCQVDSQVTMMFWYRQQPGQSLTLIATANQGSEATYESGFVIDKFPISRPNLTFSTLTVSNMSPEDSSIYLCSVEDGTSGPRGETQYFGPGTRLLVL.

The chain links TRBV2 to TRBJ2-1; TRBD2 matches at 11 bases. CDR3 length: 17 amino acids. Germline CDR1 and CDR2: SNHLY and FYNNEI. With V trimmed by 4 bases and J by 0 bases, 5 bases remained unmatched. The CDR3 DNA reads as TGTGCCAGCAGTGTCCCACTAGCGGGGGACTCCTACAATGAGCAGTTCTTC. Its protein product is CASSVPLAGDSYNEQFF.

On this clonotype: This may come from a read error, since a much larger clone is one base off. The chain is built from TRBV12-5 and TRBJ2-1; 10 bases fit TRBD1. J lost 4 bases, V lost 3 bases, and 12 bases had no gene match. Germline loops: CDR1 LGHNT, CDR2 FRNRAP. This CDR3 spans 18 amino acids. CDR3 amino acids: CASGFGFPGTGVYNEQFF. CDR3 sequence (DNA): TGTGCTAGTGGTTTCGGTTTCCCCGGGACAGGGGTTTACAATGAGCAGTTCTTC.

This chain joins TRBV7-9 and TRBJ1-1, with unresolved D. Germline loops: CDR1 SEHNR, CDR2 FQNEAQ (reference sequence). V lost 5 bases, J lost 7 bases, and 11 bases lay in between. CDR3 length: 12 residues. The CDR3 region is CASSAGGVEAFF. The CDR3 nucleotides read TGTGCCAGCAGCGCGGGAGGAGTTGAAGCTTTCTTT.

Concerning this clonotype: Sequence at one end of the junction differs from germline and may be a read error. V gene TRBV5-5 combines with J gene TRBJ2-7; D might be TRBD1 or TRBD2, each matching 5 bases. The CDR3 runs to 14 residues. The germline gives CDR1 SGHKS, CDR2 YYEKEE (reference sequence). The CDR3 coding sequence is TGTGTCAGCACCAATGGGGGATATGCCCACGAGCAGTACTTC. Amino acid sequence: CVSTNGGYAHEQYF. The whole variable domain, filled in from reference TRBV5-5 and TRBJ2-7, reads DAGVTQSPTHLIKTRGQQVTLRCSPISGHKSVSWYQQVLGQGPQFIFQYYEKEERGRGNFPDRFSARQFPNYSSELNVNALLLGDSALYLCVSTNGGYAHEQYFGPGTRLTVT.